These 21 T cell receptor beta chains came from one sample sequenced in a study of technical replicates of blood from a few donors (dated by TCRdb to 2016 to 2017). Receptor libraries were prepared by the immunoSEQ multiplex PCR assay. As stored in TCRdb, this immuneACCESS dataset retains in-frame rearrangements with V and J assigned. A fraction of the clones does not appear; measured against another copy, unresolved V genes explain less than half of the discrepancy, and the remainder lacks a known reason. The sample records about 88,000 clones, 85% to 95% of which are singletons. More than 0.25% of the sample is in the top ten clones. Sequencing was carried out using T cells isolated from PBMCs. The receptors derive from a human donor in good health.

The chain has TRBV13 and TRBJ2-3, with a possible D match to TRBD1 (6 bases). Germline CDR1 and CDR2: PRHDT and FYEKMQ (reference sequence). V gave up 2 bases and J gave up 3 bases, with 21 bases separating them. This CDR3 has 18 amino acids. This CDR3 is CASSLIASVGRGTDTQYF. The DNA for the CDR3 is TGTGCCAGCAGCTTAATCGCCTCGGTCGGCAGGGGAACAGATACGCAGTATTTT.

The rearrangement links TRBV10-3 to TRBJ1-1; TRBD1 agrees at 8 bases. This CDR3 has 15 residues. Germline loops: CDR1 ENHRY, CDR2 SYGVKD. Trimming cost V 6 bases and J 5 bases; bases outside gene matches: 11. The CDR3 is CAIRGIDRGGTEAFF. CDR3 bases: TGTGCCATCAGGGGGATAGACAGGGGAGGAACTGAAGCTTTCTTT.

The gene calls are TRBV4-1 and TRBJ2-7; TRBD1 matches at 12 bases. There are 15 residues in the CDR3. Trimming at V came to 4 bases and at J to 3 bases, leaving 4 bases not matched to a gene. The germline V gene has CDR1 MGHRA and CDR2 YSYEKL. The CDR3 here is CASSPGQGALYEQYF. The CDR3 DNA is TGCGCCAGCAGCCCGGGACAGGGGGCCCTCTACGAGCAGTACTTC.

This clone was recorded once. The chain is built from TRBV5-5 and TRBJ2-7; 7 positions agree with TRBD1. CDR1 SGHKS and CDR2 YYEKEE come from the germline V gene (reference sequence). This CDR3 region has 14 residues. Trimming took 3 bases from V and 3 from J; bases not matched to a gene: 6. The CDR3 bases are TGTGCCAGCAGCTCAAAGGACAGGTTCTACGAGCAGTACTTC. This translates into CASSSKDRFYEQYF.

The rearrangement uses TRBV11-2 and TRBJ1-1; D perhaps matches TRBD1 (5 bases). The CDR3 spans 14 residues. Between the trimmed V and J ends, which lost 0 bases and 3 bases, there was a span of 8 bases. CDR1 SGHAT and CDR2 FQNNGV come from the germline V gene. The CDR3 DNA sequence: TGTGCCAGCAGCTTAGAAGGGGATTACACTGAAGCTTTCTTT. This sequence encodes CASSLEGDYTEAFF.

The V gene is TRBV30, the J gene TRBJ1-1; D is uncertain. Trimming removed 0 bases from V and 0 bases from J, with 11 bases in between. Germline V gives CDR1 GTSNPN, CDR2 SVGIG (reference sequence). The CDR3 consists of 15 residues. CDR3 DNA: TGTGCCTGGAGTGTAAGGTACCAGGTGAACACTGAAGCTTTCTTT. Translating it yields CAWSVRYQVNTEAFF.

The chain recombines TRBV28 with TRBJ2-1; 7 nucleotides align to TRBD2. CDR1 is MDHEN and CDR2 is SYDVKM in the germline V gene. The V and J ends lost 6 bases and 1 base, in that order; junction bases with no gene match: 3. The CDR3 totals 14 residues. In nucleotides, the CDR3 is TGTGCCAGCAGGAGCGGGACGTCCTACAATGAGCAGTTCTTC. Translating gives CASRSGTSYNEQFF.

This clone was recorded only once. The chain recombines TRBV29-1 with TRBJ2-3; no firm D call. Germline V gene data show CDR1 as SQVTM and CDR2 as ANQGSEA. V lost 8 bases to trimming and J lost 6 bases, with 18 bases between them. There are 13 residues in the CDR3. The CDR3 nucleotides are TGCAGCACATCGGGTCGTTTATCGGATACGCAGTATTTT. Its translation is CSTSGRLSDTQYF.

The chain combines TRBV30 with TRBJ2-7; D gene unclear. The V gene lost 1 base and the J gene lost 2 bases, with 6 bases spanning the gap. CDR1 and CDR2 (germline): GTSNPN, SVGIG (reference sequence). The CDR3 consists of 12 residues. CDR3 coding DNA: TGTGCCTGGAGTGAGCAGGCCTACGAGCAGTACTTC. Its protein is CAWSEQAYEQYF.

The chain recombines TRBV9 with TRBJ2-1; D might be TRBD1 (6 bases). CDR1 SGDLS and CDR2 YYNGEE come from the germline V gene. CDR3 length: 15 amino acids. The V end was cut by 0 bases, the J end by 6 bases, with 13 bases between. CDR3 residues: CASSVEGRGPNEQFF. The CDR3 DNA reads TGTGCCAGCAGCGTAGAGGGCAGGGGCCCCAATGAGCAGTTCTTC.

This rearrangement joins TRBV10-3 to TRBJ2-7; possibly TRBD1 for D (6 bases). Between the trimmed V and J ends, which lost 4 bases and 0 bases, there was a span of 10 bases. Germline V gene data show CDR1 as ENHRY and CDR2 as SYGVKD. The CDR3 consists of 14 residues. For the CDR3, the DNA is TGTGCCATCAGTGGAGGACAGACCTCCTACGAGCAGTACTTC. As protein: CAISGGQTSYEQYF.

The CDR3 DNA reads as TGCGCCAGCAGCTTAGACCTAGCGGAGCCTTACGAGCAGTACTTC. This gives the protein CASSLDLAEPYEQYF. The chain has TRBV5-1 and TRBJ2-7, with TRBD2 identical over 7 bases. After removal of 2 bases from V and 4 bases from J, the junction contained 9 bases not matched to a gene. The CDR3 length is 15 residues. Germline CDR1 is SGHRS and CDR2 is YFSETQ. The full variable domain, completed using reference TRBV5-1 and TRBJ2-7, is KAGVTQTPRYLIKTRGQQVTLSCSPISGHRSVSWYQQTPGQGLQFLFEYFSETQRNKGNFPGRFSGRQFSNSRSEMNVSTLELGDSALYLCASSLDLAEPYEQYFGPGTRLTVT.

This clone was found once. The rearrangement links TRBV5-4 to TRBJ2-7; D perhaps matches TRBD2 (6 bases). V was cut by 4 bases and J by 0 bases, with 14 bases left in between. The length of the CDR3 is 15 residues. Germline values: CDR1 SGHNT, CDR2 YYREEE (reference sequence). The CDR3 DNA follows: TGTGCCAGCAGCGTTAGCGGAGGACTCTCCTACGAGCAGTACTTC. Protein sequence: CASSVSGGLSYEQYF.

The chain has TRBV18 and TRBJ2-7; D is unclear. The CDR3 length is 11 residues. The V gene's germline CDR1 is KGHSH and CDR2 LQKENI. V lost 5 bases to trimming and J lost 6 bases, with 8 bases between them. The CDR3 coding sequence is TGTGCCAGCTCAGATGTGAGCGAGCAGTACTTC. Protein sequence: CASSDVSEQYF.

The chain joins TRBV7-6 to TRBJ2-3; D uncertain. Germline V gene lookup returns CDR1 SGHVS and CDR2 FNYEAQ. This CDR3 contains 15 residues. V was trimmed by 8 bases and J by 4 bases, leaving 19 bases between them. DNA for the CDR3: TGTGCCAGCGCACCGTCAAAGTCGGTCCCAGATACGCAGTATTTT. It yields the protein CASAPSKSVPDTQYF.

Points on this clone: The sample holds other DNA sequences that translate to the same CDR3. The chain has TRBV6-1 and TRBJ2-7, with D unclear. V was pared by 2 bases and J by 4 bases, with 3 bases between. CDR1 MNHNS and CDR2 SASEGT come from the germline V gene. This CDR3 region has 11 residues. The CDR3 DNA reads TGTGCCAGCAGTGAACGGTACGAGCAGTACTTC. This codes for CASSERYEQYF.

The chain carries TRBV11-1 and TRBJ2-7; D perhaps matches TRBD1 (5 bases). This CDR3 spans 13 amino acids. Germline V gives CDR1 SGHAT, CDR2 FQDESV (reference sequence). Trimming took off 4 bases at V and 0 bases at J, with 7 bases between the two ends. The CDR3 loop is CASSSTDSYEQYF. The CDR3 region has the DNA TGTGCCAGCAGCTCGACAGACTCCTACGAGCAGTACTTC. Combining the CDR3 with reference TRBV11-1 and TRBJ2-7 gives the whole variable domain EAEVAQSPRYKITEKSQAVAFWCDPISGHATLYWYRQILGQGPELLVQFQDESVVDDSQLPKDRFSAERLKGVDSTLKIQPAELGDSAMYLCASSSTDSYEQYFGPGTRLTVT.

In DNA, the CDR3 is TGTGCCAGCAGCTTAAGGGACAGGATATTATACAATGAGCAGTTCTTC. This codes for CASSLRDRILYNEQFF. The chain couples TRBV9 to TRBJ2-1; 8 nucleotides align to TRBD1. The J segment lost 4 bases and the V segment lost 4 bases, leaving 10 bases of the junction unmatched. In germline, CDR1 is SGDLS, CDR2 YYNGEE. CDR3 length: 16 residues.

The chain joins TRBV5-5 to TRBJ2-2; 9 positions agree with TRBD2. Trimming at V came to 3 bases and at J to 5 bases, leaving 11 bases not matched to a gene. Germline values: CDR1 SGHKS, CDR2 YYEKEE (reference sequence). This CDR3 contains 17 residues. CDR3: CASSSTSGGLRTGELFF. Here the CDR3 DNA reads TGTGCCAGCAGCTCGACTAGCGGTGGGCTCAGGACCGGGGAGCTGTTTTTT.

This chain joins TRBV5-6 and TRBJ1-4, with 9 bases identical to TRBD1. With V trimmed by 5 bases and J by 5 bases, 7 bases remained unmatched. The CDR3 totals 15 residues. Germline-derived CDR1 and CDR2 are SGHDT and YYEEEE. The CDR3 DNA follows: TGTGCCAGCAGTGGGACAGGGAGGGTGAATGAAAAACTGTTTTTT. It encodes CASSGTGRVNEKLFF.

The chain couples TRBV15 to TRBJ1-1; no clear D gene. V lost 1 base and J lost 4, with 7 bases in between. The CDR3 has 13 amino acids. Germline assignment: CDR1 LNHNV and CDR2 YYDKDF (reference sequence). The CDR3 sequence is CATSRVSGTEAFF. CDR3 nucleotide sequence: TGTGCCACCAGCAGAGTGTCGGGCACTGAAGCTTTCTTT.